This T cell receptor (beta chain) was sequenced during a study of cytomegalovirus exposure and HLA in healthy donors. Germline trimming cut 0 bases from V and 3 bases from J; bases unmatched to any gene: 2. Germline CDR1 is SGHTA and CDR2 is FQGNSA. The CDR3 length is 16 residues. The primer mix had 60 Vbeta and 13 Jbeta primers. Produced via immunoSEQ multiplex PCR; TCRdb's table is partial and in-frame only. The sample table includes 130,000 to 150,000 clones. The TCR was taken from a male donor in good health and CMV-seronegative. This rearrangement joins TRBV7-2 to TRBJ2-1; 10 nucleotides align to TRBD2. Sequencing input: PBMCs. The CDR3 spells CASSLAGTSDYNEQFF. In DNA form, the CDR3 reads TGTGCCAGCAGCTTAGCCGGGACTAGCGACTACAATGAGCAGTTCTTC.